The 8 T cell receptor beta chains below were found in one sample sequenced in a study of CD8+CD57+ T cells in acquired aplastic anemia. Study-wide findings and caveats: The authors found lower diversity in patient CD8+CD57+ cells than in total CD4+ and CD8+ pools.

These receptors' targets are unknown. TCR beta VDJ and CDR3 were profiled, and genomic DNA was the template. TCRdb redid the calling of the reads with MiXCR, one entry per CDR3 protein. The repertoire has about 20,000 distinct CDR3 sequences, roughly 40% of them found once; the top ten carry about 90%. In patients chosen for sequencing, flow cytometry had shown CD8+CD57+ cell expansion. The sample was CD8+CD57+ T cells sorted from PBMCs. Subset: bead-enriched CD8+CD57+ effector memory T cells from SAA patients. Receptors originate from a human donor with aplastic anemia.

The V and J genes are TRBV6-4 and TRBJ1-5; D not resolved. The ends were cut back, 0 bases at V and 3 bases at J, with 3 bases in the middle. The CDR3 extends over 13 amino acids. In germline, CDR1 is MRHNA, CDR2 SNTAGT. CDR3 nucleotide sequence: TGTGCCAGCAGTGACTCGGCCAATCAGCCCCAGCATTTT. This sequence encodes CASSDSANQPQHF.

Worth noting for this clonotype: An end of the junction does not agree with germline; a read error may underlie this. This chain uses TRBV6-5 with TRBJ1-1; unclear D gene. CDR1 and CDR2 (germline): MNHEY, SVGAGI. The CDR3 extends over 14 amino acids. CDR3 sequence: CASSLERMNTEASF. As DNA, the CDR3 is TGTGCCAGCTCCCTCGAGAGAATGAACACTGAAGCTTCCTTT.

The chain joins TRBV12-3 or TRBV12-4 to TRBJ1-2; no firm D call. The V end lost 2 bases, the J end lost 5 bases, and 9 bases lay between the germline ends. The CDR3 runs to 13 residues. CDR3 protein: CASSLWASYGYTF. The CDR3 DNA follows: TGTGCCAGCAGTTTATGGGCCTCGTATGGCTACACCTTC.

The J gene is TRBJ1-1, the V gene TRBV20-1; no clear D. Germline V CDR1 and CDR2: DFQATT, SNEGSKA (reference sequence). Trimming pared 0 bases from V and 5 bases from J, leaving 13 bases between. The CDR3 has 14 residues. The DNA of the CDR3 is TGCAGTGCTAGAGATGTGAAGGGATTGACTGAAGCTTTCTTT. Protein sequence: CSARDVKGLTEAFF.

This clonotype was picked up a small number of times. The chain carries TRBV7-9 and TRBJ1-2; 11 bases align to TRBD1. CDR1 is SEHNR, CDR2 FQNEAQ, per germline (reference sequence). The CDR3 sequence is 15 residues long. Germline trimming cut 5 bases from V and 5 bases from J; bases unmatched to any gene: 7. The CDR3 DNA reads TGTGCCAGCAGCCTCACCGGACAGGGGGCTTATGGCTACACCTTC. Protein product: CASSLTGQGAYGYTF.

This clonotype was recorded only once. The V and J genes are TRBV7-9 and TRBJ2-3; TRBD2 matches at 8 bases. Germline V CDR1 and CDR2: SEHNR, FQNEAQ (reference sequence). This CDR3 is 16 amino acids long. The V gene end was trimmed by 5 bases and the J gene end by 0 bases; junction bases not matched to a gene: 7. CDR3 nucleotides: TGTGCCAGCAGCCGACGTTCTAGCGGGAGCACAGATACGCAGTATTTT. Amino acids: CASSRRSSGSTDTQYF. Together with reference TRBV7-9 and TRBJ2-3, the CDR3 gives the full variable domain: DTGVSQNPRHKITKRGQNVTFRCDPISEHNRLYWYRQTLGQGPEFLTYFQNEAQLEKSRLLSDRFSAERPKGSFSTLEIQRTEQGDSAMYLCASSRRSSGSTDTQYFGPGTRLTVL.

This chain uses TRBV7-9 with TRBJ1-2; D unresolved. V was clipped by 5 bases and J by 8 bases, with 12 bases between them. Per the germline V gene, CDR1 is SEHNR and CDR2 is FQNEAQ (reference sequence). The CDR3 is 12 amino acids. In DNA, the CDR3 is TGTGCCAGCAGCCCGCGTGGAGACGGCTACACCTTC. This encodes CASSPRGDGYTF.

The rearrangement joins TRBV5-1 to TRBJ2-1, with 14 bases lining up with TRBD2. The CDR3 sequence is 16 residues long. In germline, CDR1 is SGHRS, CDR2 YFSETQ. Germline trimming cut 4 bases from V and 5 bases from J; bases unmatched to any gene: 5. The CDR3 DNA follows: TGCGCCAGCAGCAGAGGGACTAGCGGGAGACACAATGAGCAGTTCTTC. It is translated as CASSRGTSGRHNEQFF.